The 13 T cell receptor beta chains reported below all come from one sample, sequenced in a study of blood T cells in healthy people across ages. Primers used in a second PCR of roughly 6 to 12 cycles were a sample-barcoded 5' primer and a J-beta primer mix. TCRdb re-called the 5' RACE reads with MiXCR, one entry per CDR3 protein. Among roughly 500,000 distinct CDR3 sequences, approximately 25% were seen once, and the ten largest hold roughly 9.4%. Another study also made use of these data, one on T cells of mothers and their children.

Sequencing used blood. These TCRs come from a boy younger than 18 in good health.

This clonotype was found a few times. The junction and the germline gene differ at one end; a read error may be behind it. The V call is TRBV28, the J call TRBJ1-2; D gene ambiguous. The CDR3 is made up of 13 amino acids. CDR1 is MDHEN, CDR2 SYDVKM, per germline. CDR3 DNA: TGTGCCAGCAGTTCGGGTCCGAACTGTGGCTACACCTTC. Its translation: CASSSGPNCGYTF.

This clonotype came up a few times. V is TRBV11-2 and J is TRBJ2-2; no clear D. The germline V gene has CDR1 SGHAT and CDR2 FQNNGV. Trimming cost V 5 bases and J 1 base, with 8 bases left between them. This CDR3 is 14 amino acids long. The CDR3 loop is CASSPSLNTGELFF. CDR3 coding DNA: TGTGCCAGCAGCCCCAGCCTGAACACCGGGGAGCTGTTTTTT.

The V gene is TRBV4-1, the J gene TRBJ2-5, with TRBD2 as a possible D gene (5 bases). In germline, CDR1 is MGHRA, CDR2 YSYEKL. The CDR3 runs 14 residues. Trimming removed 2 bases at V and 1 base at J, with 8 bases between. The CDR3 protein is CASSQPGLQETQYF. The CDR3 DNA reads TGCGCCAGCAGCCAACCCGGACTCCAAGAGACCCAGTACTTC.

The chain employs TRBV12-3 or TRBV12-4 and TRBJ2-5; possibly TRBD2 for D (6 bases). This CDR3 spans 14 amino acids. Trimming left V 6 bases short and J 11 bases short, with 22 bases between. CDR3 bases: TGTGCCAGCAGCCCTTCCCGGAGAAGGGAGGAGCAGTACTTC. Translated: CASSPSRRREEQYF.

V usage is TRBV6-6 and J usage is TRBJ2-1; D is uncertain. The V end lost 6 bases, the J end lost 4 bases, and 1 base lay between the germline ends. CDR3 length: 10 amino acids. CDR1 and CDR2 from the germline V gene are MNHNY and SVGAGI (reference sequence). CDR3 sequence: CASRYNEQFF. CDR3 DNA sequence: TGTGCCAGCAGGTACAATGAGCAGTTCTTC.

The chain recombines TRBV20-1 with TRBJ1-4, with D perhaps matching TRBD1 (6 bases). The CDR3 is 13 amino acids. The germline CDR1 and CDR2 sequences are DFQATT and SNEGSKA (reference sequence). Trimming left V 2 bases short and J 8 bases short, with 12 bases between. The CDR3 region has the DNA TGCAGTGCTAGACCAGGGGTTTTAGAAAAACTGTTTTTT. It specifies CSARPGVLEKLFF.

The chain links TRBV6-5 to TRBJ2-2; TRBD1 is a possible D gene (5 bases). Germline CDR1 is MNHEY and CDR2 is SVGAGI. Trimming removed 7 bases from V and 7 bases from J, with 10 bases in between. This CDR3 is built from 12 residues. CDR3 residues: CASTSGYGELFF. CDR3 DNA: TGTGCCAGCACCTCAGGGTACGGGGAGCTGTTTTTT.

The V gene is TRBV3-1, the J gene TRBJ2-1, with TRBD1 identical over 7 bases. CDR3 length: 16 residues. Germline V gene sequence: CDR1 LGHDT, CDR2 YNNKEL (reference sequence). With 4 bases clipped from V and 1 base from J, the junction kept 7 bases outside the gene matches. CDR3 loop: CASSLGTVLSYNEQFF. CDR3 DNA sequence: TGTGCCAGCAGCCTAGGGACAGTCCTATCCTACAATGAGCAGTTCTTC.

Ten or more counts support this clonotype. This chain connects TRBV7-2 to TRBJ2-7; 9 bases are shared with TRBD2. This CDR3 has 15 residues. With 1 base clipped from V and 2 bases from J, the junction kept 3 bases outside the gene matches. Looked up from germline, CDR1 is SGHTA and CDR2 is FQGNSA. The CDR3 DNA reads as TGTGCCAGCAGCTTAGAGGCGGGGGGGACCTACGAGCAGTACTTC. As protein: CASSLEAGGTYEQYF.

This clonotype was seen repeatedly, ten times or more. The gene calls are TRBV7-8 and TRBJ1-2; 9 nucleotides agree with TRBD1. V dropped 5 bases and J dropped 4; count of bases not matched to a gene: 8. The V gene's germline CDR1 is SGHVS and CDR2 FQNEAQ. CDR3 size: 15 residues. CDR3 residues: CASSLKDRGGYGYTF. In nucleotides, the CDR3 is TGTGCCAGCAGCCTAAAGGACAGGGGAGGCTATGGCTACACCTTC.

This clonotype was detected a few times. This chain joins TRBV11-2 and TRBJ2-1; TRBD2 is a possible D gene (6 bases). From germline, CDR1 is SGHAT and CDR2 FQNNGV. V lost 5 bases to trimming and J lost 0 bases, with 14 bases between them. CDR3 length: 16 residues. The CDR3 region is CASSLTGLGSYNEQFF. DNA of the CDR3: TGTGCCAGCAGCCTCACGGGACTGGGCTCCTACAATGAGCAGTTCTTC.

This clonotype came up many times. The chain links TRBV18 to TRBJ1-2, with D perhaps TRBD1 (6 bases). CDR1 and CDR2 from the germline V gene are KGHSH and LQKENI. The CDR3 runs 14 residues. Trimming stripped 3 bases from V and 4 bases from J, with 12 bases between. The CDR3, as DNA: TGTGCCAGCTCACCGGGGGGGCTCGGCTATGGCTACACCTTC. This encodes CASSPGGLGYGYTF.

The CDR3 DNA is TGTGCCAGCAGCTTCCAGGGGGCGCGCCTTGAGACCCAGTACTTC. It yields the protein CASSFQGARLETQYF. This chain joins TRBV7-8 and TRBJ2-5; 8 nucleotides align to TRBD1. V shed 3 bases, J shed 5 bases, and the junction held 8 bases outside the gene matches. CDR3 size: 15 residues. The germline gives CDR1 SGHVS, CDR2 FQNEAQ. Variable domain in full (rest from reference TRBV7-8 and TRBJ2-5): GAGVSQSPRYKVAKRGQDVALRCDPISGHVSLFWYQQALGQGPEFLTYFQNEAQLDKSGLPSDRFFAERPEGSVSTLKIQRTQQEDSAVYLCASSFQGARLETQYFGPGTRLLVL.